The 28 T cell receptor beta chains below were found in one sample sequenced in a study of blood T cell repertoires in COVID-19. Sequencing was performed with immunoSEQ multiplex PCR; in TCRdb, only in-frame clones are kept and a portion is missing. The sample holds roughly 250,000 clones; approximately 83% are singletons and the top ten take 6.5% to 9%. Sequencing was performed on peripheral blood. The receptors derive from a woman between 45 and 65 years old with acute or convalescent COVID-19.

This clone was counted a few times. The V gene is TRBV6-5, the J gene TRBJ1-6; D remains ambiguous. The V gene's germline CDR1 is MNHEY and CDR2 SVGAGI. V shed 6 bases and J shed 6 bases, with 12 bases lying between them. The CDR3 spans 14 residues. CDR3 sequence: CASSLRTSNSPLHF. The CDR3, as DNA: TGTGCCAGCAGCCTCAGAACAAGTAATTCACCCCTCCACTTT.

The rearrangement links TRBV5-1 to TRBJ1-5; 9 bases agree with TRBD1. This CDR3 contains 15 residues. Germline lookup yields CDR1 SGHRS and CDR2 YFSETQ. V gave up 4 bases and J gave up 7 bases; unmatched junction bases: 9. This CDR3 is CASSARDRVEQPQHF. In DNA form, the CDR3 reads TGCGCCAGCAGCGCCCGGGACAGGGTAGAACAGCCCCAGCATTTT.

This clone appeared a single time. CDR3 sequence reads: CASSQVRGDIQYF. Here the CDR3 DNA reads TGTGCCAGCAGCCAAGTCCGGGGAGACATTCAGTACTTC. The V call is TRBV3-1 (or the pseudogene TRBV3-2), the J call TRBJ2-4; TRBD2 might be the D (5 bases). The CDR3 length is 13 residues. Germline values: CDR1 LGHDT, CDR2 YNNKEL (reference sequence). Trimming left V 1 base short and J 8 bases short, with 9 bases between.

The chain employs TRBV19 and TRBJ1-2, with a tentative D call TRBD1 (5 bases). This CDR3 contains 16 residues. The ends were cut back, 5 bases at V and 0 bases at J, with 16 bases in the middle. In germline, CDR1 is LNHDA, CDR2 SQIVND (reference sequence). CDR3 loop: CASSFWGTSSNYGYTF. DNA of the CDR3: TGTGCCAGTAGTTTCTGGGGCACATCTTCTAACTATGGCTACACCTTC.

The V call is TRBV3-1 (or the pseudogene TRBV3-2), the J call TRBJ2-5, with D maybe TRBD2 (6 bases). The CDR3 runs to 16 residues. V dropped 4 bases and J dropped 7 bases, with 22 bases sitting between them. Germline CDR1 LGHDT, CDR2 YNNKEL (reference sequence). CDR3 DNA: TGTGCCAGCAGCCGAAGAGGTCAGTCGGGAGTCATGACCCAGTACTTC. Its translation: CASSRRGQSGVMTQYF.

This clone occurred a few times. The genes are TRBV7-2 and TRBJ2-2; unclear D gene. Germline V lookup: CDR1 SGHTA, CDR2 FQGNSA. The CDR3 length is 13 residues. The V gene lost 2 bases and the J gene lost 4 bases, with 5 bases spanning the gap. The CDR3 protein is CASSLIATGELFF. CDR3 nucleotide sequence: TGTGCCAGCAGCTTAATAGCCACCGGGGAGCTGTTTTTT.

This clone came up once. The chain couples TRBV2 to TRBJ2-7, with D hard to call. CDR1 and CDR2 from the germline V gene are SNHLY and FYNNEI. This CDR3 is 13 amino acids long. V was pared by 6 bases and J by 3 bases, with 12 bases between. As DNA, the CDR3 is TGTGCCAGCAGACTACGGGTTATCTACGAGCAGTACTTC. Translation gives CASRLRVIYEQYF.

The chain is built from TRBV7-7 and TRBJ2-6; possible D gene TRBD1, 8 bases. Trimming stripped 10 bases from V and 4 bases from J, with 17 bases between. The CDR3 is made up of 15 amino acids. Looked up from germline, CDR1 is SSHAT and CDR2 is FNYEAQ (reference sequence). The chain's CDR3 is CAIGQGGSGANVLTF. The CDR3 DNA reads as TGTGCCATCGGACAGGGAGGGTCCGGGGCCAACGTCCTGACTTTC. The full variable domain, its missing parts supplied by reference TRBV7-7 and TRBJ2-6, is GAGVSQSPRYKVTKRGQDVTLRCDPISSHATLYWYQQALGQGPEFLTYFNYEAQPDKSGLPSDRFSAERPEGSISTLTIQRTEQRDSAMYRCAIGQGGSGANVLTFGAGSRLTVL.

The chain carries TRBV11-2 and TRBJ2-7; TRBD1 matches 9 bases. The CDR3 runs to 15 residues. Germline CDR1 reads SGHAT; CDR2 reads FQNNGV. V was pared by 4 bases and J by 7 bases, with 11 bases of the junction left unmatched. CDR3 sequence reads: CASSSVRDRVFEQYF. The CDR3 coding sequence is TGTGCCAGCAGCTCGGTCCGGGACAGGGTGTTTGAGCAGTACTTC.

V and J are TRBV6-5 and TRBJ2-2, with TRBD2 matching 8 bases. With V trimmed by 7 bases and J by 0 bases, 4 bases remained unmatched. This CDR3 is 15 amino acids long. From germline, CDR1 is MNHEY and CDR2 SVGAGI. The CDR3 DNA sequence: TGTGCCAGCAATGGACTAGCAGCGAACACCGGGGAGCTGTTTTTT. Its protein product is CASNGLAANTGELFF.

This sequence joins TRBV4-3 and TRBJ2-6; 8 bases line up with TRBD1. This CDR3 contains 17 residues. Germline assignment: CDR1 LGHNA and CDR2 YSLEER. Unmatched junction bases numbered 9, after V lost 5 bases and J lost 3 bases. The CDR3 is CASSKNTGGDGANVLTF. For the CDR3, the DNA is TGCGCCAGCAGCAAAAATACAGGGGGAGATGGGGCCAACGTCCTGACTTTC.

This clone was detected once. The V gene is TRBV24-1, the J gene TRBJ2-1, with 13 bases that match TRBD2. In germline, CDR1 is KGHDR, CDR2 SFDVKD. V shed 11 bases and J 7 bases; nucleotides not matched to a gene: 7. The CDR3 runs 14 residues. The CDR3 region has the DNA TGTGCCAGGGGGAGGACTAGCGGGAGTAATGAGCAGTTCTTC. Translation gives CARGRTSGSNEQFF.

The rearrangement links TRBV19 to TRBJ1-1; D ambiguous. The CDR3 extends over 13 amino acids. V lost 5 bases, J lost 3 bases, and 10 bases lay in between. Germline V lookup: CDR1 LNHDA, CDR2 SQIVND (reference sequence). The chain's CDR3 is CASSPREDTEAFF. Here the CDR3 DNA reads TGTGCCAGTAGTCCCCGTGAGGACACTGAAGCTTTCTTT.

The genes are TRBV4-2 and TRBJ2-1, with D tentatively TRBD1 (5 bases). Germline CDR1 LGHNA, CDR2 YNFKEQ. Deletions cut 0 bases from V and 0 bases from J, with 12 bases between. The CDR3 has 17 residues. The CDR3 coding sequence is TGTGCCAGCAGCCAAGAAGCGACAGCGAGCTCCTACAATGAGCAGTTCTTC. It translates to CASSQEATASSYNEQFF.

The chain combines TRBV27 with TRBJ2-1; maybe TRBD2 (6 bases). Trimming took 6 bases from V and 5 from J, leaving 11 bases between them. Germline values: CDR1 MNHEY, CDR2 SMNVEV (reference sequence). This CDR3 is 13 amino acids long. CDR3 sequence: CASSLGTHNEQFF. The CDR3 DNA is TGTGCCAGCAGCTTAGGGACTCACAATGAGCAGTTCTTC.

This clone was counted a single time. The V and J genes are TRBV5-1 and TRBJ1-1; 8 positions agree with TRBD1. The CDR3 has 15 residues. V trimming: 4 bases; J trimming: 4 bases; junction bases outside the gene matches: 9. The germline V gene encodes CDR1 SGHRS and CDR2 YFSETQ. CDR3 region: CASSRLTGEGTEAFF. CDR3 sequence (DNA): TGCGCCAGCAGCAGATTGACAGGGGAGGGCACTGAAGCTTTCTTT.

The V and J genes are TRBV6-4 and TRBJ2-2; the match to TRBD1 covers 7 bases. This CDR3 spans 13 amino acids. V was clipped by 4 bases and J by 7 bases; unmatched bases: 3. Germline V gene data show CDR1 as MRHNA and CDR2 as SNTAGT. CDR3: CASSGTGVGELFF. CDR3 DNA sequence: TGTGCCAGCAGTGGGACAGGAGTCGGGGAGCTGTTTTTT.

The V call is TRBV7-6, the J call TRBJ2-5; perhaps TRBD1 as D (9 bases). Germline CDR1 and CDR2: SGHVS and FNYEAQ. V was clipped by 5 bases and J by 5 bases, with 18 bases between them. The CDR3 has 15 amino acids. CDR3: CASSPTGGGGETQYF. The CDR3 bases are TGTGCCAGCAGCCCCACAGGGGGCGGGGGGGAGACCCAGTACTTC.

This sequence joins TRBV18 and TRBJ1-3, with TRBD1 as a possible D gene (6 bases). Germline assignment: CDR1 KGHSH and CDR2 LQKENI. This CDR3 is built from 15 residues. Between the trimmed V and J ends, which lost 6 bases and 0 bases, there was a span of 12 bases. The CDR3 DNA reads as TGTGCCAGCTCGCGGGGGCAAAGCTCTGGAAACACCATATATTTT. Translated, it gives CASSRGQSSGNTIYF.

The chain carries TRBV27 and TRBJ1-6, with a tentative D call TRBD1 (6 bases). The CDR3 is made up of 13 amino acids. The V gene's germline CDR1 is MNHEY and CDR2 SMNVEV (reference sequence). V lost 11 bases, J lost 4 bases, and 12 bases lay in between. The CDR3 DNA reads TGTGCCTCTTCCGGACAGTATAATTCACCCCTCCACTTT. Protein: CASSGQYNSPLHF.

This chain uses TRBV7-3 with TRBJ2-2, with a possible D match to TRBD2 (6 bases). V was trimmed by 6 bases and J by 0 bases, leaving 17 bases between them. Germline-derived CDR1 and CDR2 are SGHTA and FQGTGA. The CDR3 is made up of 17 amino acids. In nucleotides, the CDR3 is TGTGCCAGCAGACGGGACTCTTTGAGTGCGAACACCGGGGAGCTGTTTTTT. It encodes CASRRDSLSANTGELFF.

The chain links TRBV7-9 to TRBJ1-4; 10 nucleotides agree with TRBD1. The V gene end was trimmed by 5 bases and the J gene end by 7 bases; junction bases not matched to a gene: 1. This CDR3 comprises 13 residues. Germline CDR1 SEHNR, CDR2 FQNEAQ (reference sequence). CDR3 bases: TGTGCCAGCAGCCGGACAGGGGGTGAAAAACTGTTTTTT. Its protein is CASSRTGGEKLFF.

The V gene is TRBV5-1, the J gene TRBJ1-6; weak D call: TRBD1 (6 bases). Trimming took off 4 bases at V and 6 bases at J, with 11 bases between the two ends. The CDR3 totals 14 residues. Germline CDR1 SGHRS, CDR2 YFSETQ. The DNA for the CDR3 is TGCGCCAGCAGCCTAGGACAGAGTAATTCACCCCTCCACTTT. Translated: CASSLGQSNSPLHF.

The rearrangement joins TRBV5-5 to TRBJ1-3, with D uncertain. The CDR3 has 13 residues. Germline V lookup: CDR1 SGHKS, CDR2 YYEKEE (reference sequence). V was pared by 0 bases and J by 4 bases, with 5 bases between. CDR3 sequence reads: CASSLAGGNTIYF. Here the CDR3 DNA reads TGTGCCAGCAGCTTGGCCGGGGGAAACACCATATATTTT.

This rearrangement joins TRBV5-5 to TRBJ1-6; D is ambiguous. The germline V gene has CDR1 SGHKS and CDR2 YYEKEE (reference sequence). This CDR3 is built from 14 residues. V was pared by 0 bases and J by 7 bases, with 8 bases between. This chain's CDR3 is CASSLVGGNSPLHF. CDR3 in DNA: TGTGCCAGCAGCTTGGTTGGAGGGAATTCACCCCTCCACTTT. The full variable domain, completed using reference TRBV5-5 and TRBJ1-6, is DAGVTQSPTHLIKTRGQQVTLRCSPISGHKSVSWYQQVLGQGPQFIFQYYEKEERGRGNFPDRFSARQFPNYSSELNVNALLLGDSALYLCASSLVGGNSPLHFGNGTRLTVT.

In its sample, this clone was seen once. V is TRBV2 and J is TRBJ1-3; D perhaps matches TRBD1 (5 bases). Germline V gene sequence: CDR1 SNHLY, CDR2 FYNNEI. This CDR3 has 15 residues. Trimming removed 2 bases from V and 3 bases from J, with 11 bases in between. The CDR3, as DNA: TGTGCCAGCAGTGAAAGGGGTTCGGATGGAAACACCATATATTTT. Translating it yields CASSERGSDGNTIYF. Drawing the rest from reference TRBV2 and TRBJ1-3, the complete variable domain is EPEVTQTPSHQVTQMGQEVILRCVPISNHLYFYWYRQILGQKVEFLVSFYNNEISEKSEIFDDQFSVERPDGSNFTLKIRSTKLEDSAMYFCASSERGSDGNTIYFGEGSWLTVV.

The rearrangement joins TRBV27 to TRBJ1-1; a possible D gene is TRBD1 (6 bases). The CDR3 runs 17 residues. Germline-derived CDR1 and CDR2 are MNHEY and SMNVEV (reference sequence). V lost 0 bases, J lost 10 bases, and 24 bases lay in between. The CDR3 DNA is TGTGCCAGCAGTTTATCGGGGTCTGGGGGCCGACTTGGGGGAGCTTTCTTT. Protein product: CASSLSGSGGRLGGAFF.

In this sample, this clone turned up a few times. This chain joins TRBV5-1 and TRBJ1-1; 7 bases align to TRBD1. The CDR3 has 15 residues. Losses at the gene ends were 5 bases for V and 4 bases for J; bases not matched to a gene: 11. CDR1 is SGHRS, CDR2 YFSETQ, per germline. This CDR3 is CASRPRGDSSTEAFF. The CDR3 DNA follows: TGCGCCAGCAGACCCCGCGGGGACAGCTCCACTGAAGCTTTCTTT.